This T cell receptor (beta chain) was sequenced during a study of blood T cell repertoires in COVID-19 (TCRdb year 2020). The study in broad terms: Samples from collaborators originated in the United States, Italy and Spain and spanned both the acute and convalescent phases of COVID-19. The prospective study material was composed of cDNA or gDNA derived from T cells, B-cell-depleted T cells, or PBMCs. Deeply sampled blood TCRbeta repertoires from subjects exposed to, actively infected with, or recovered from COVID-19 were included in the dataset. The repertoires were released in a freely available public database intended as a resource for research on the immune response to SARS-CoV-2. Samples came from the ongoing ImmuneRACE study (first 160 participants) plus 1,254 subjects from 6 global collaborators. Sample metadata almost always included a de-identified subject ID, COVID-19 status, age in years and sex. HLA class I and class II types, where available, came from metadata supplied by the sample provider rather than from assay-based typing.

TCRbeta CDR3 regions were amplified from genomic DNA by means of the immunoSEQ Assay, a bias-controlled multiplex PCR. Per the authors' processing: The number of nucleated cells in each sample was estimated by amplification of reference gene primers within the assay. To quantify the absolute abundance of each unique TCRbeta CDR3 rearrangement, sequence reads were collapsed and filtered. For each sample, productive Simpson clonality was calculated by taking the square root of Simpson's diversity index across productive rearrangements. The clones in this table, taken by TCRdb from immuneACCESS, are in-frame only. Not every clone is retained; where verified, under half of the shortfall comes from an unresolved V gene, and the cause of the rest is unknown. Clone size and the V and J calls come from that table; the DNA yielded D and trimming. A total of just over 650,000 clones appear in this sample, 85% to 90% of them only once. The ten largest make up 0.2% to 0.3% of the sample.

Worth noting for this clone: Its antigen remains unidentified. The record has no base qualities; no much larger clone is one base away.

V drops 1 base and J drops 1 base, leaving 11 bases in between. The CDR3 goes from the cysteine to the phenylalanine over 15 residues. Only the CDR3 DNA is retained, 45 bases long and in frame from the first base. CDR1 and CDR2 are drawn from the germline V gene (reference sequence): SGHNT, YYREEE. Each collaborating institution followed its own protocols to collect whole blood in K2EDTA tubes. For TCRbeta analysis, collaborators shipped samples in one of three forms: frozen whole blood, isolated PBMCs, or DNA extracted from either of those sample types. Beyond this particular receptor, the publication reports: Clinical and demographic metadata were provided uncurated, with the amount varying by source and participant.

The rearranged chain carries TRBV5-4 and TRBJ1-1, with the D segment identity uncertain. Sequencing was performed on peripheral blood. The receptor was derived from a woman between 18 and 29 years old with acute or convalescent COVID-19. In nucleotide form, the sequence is TGTGCCAGCAGCTTGCGCCAGGCCACGAACACTGAAGCTTTCTTT. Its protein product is CASSLRQATNTEAFF.